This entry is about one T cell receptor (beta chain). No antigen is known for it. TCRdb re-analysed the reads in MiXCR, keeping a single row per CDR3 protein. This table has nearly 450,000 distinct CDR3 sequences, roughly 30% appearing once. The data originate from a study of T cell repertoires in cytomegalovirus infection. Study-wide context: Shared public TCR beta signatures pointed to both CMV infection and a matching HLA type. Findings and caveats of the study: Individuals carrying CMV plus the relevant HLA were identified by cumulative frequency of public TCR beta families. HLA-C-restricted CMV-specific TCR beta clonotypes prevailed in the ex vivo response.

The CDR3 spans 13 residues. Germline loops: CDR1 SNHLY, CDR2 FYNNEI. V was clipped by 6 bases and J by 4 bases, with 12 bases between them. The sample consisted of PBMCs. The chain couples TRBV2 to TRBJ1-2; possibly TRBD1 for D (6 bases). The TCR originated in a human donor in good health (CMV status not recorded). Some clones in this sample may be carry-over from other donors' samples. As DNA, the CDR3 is TGTGCCAGCAGAAACGGACAGCTCTATGGCTACACCTTC. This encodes CASRNGQLYGYTF.